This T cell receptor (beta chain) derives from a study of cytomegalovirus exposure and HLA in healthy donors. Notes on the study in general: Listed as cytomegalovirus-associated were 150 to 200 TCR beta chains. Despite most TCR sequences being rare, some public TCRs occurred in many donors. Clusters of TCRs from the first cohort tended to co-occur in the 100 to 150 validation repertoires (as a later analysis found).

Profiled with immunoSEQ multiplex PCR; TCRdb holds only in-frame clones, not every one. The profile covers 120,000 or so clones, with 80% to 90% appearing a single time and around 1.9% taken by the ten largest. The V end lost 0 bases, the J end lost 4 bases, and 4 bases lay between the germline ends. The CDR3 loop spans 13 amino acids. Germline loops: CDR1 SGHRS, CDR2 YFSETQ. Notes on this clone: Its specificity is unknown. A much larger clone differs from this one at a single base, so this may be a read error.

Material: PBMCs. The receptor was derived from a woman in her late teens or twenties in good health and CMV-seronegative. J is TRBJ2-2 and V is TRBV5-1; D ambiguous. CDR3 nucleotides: TGCGCCAGCAGCTTGGACAGCACCGGGGAGCTGTTTTTT. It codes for CASSLDSTGELFF.